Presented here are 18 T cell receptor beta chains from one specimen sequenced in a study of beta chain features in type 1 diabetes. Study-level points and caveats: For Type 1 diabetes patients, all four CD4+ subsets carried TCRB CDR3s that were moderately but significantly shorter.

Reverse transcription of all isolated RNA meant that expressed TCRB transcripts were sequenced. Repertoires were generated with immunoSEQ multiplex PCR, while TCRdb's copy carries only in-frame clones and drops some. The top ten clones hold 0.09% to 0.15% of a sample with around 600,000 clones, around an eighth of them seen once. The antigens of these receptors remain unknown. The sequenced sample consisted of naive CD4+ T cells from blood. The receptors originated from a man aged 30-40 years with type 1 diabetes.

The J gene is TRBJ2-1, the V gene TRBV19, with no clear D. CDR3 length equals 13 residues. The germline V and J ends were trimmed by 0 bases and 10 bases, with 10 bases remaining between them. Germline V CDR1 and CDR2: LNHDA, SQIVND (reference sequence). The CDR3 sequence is CASSIELGLEQFF. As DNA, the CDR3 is TGTGCCAGTAGTATAGAGCTAGGGTTAGAGCAGTTCTTC.

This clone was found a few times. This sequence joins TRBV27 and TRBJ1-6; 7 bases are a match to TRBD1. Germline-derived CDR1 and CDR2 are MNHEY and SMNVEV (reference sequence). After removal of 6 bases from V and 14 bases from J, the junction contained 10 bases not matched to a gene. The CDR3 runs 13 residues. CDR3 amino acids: CASRDSTGIALHF. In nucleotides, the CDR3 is TGTGCCAGCAGGGACTCGACAGGGATAGCCCTCCACTTT.

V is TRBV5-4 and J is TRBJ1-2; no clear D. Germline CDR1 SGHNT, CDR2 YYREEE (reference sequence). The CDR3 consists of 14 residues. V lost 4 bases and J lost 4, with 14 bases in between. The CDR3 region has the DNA TGTGCCAGCAGCCCATCAGGTCCGCTCTATGGCTACACCTTC. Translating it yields CASSPSGPLYGYTF.

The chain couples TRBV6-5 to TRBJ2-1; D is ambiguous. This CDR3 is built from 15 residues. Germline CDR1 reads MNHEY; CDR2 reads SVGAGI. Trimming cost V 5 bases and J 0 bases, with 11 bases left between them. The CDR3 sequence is CASSTLASSYNEQFF. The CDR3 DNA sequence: TGTGCCAGCAGTACCCTGGCTAGCTCCTACAATGAGCAGTTCTTC.

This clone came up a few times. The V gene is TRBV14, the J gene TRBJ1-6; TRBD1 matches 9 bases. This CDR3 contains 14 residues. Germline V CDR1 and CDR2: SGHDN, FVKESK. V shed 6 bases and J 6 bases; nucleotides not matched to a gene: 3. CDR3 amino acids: CASSQQGANSPLHF. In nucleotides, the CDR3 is TGTGCCAGCAGTCAACAGGGGGCTAATTCACCCCTCCACTTT.

The CDR3 protein is CASSQTGGSYNEQFF. CDR3 nucleotide sequence: TGTGCCAGCAGCCAGACAGGGGGTTCCTACAATGAGCAGTTCTTC. The V gene is TRBV7-9, the J gene TRBJ2-1; 9 bases agree with TRBD1. The CDR3 covers 15 residues. The germline gives CDR1 SEHNR, CDR2 FQNEAQ (reference sequence). The V segment lost 5 bases and the J segment 1 base; nucleotides outside the gene matches: 3.

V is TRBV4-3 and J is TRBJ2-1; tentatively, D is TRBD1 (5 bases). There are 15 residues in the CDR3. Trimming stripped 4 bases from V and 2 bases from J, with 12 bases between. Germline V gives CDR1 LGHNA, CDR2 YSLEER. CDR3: CASSPQGRTYNEQFF. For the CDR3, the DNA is TGCGCCAGCAGCCCGCAGGGAAGGACCTACAATGAGCAGTTCTTC.

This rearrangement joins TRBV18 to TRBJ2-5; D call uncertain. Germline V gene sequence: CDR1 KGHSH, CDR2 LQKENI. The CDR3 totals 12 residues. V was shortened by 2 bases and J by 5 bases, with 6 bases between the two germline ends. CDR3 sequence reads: CASSPSTETQYF. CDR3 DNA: TGTGCCAGCTCACCATCAACGGAGACCCAGTACTTC. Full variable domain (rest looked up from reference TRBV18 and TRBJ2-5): NAGVMQNPRHLVRRRGQEARLRCSPMKGHSHVYWYRQLPEEGLKFMVYLQKENIIDESGMPKERFSAEFPKEGPSILRIQQVVRGDSAAYFCASSPSTETQYFGPGTRLLVL.

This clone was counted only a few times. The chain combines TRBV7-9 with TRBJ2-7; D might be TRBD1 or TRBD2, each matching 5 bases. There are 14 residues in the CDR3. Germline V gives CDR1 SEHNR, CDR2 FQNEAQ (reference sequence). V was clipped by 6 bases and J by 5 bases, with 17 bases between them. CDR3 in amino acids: CASSLDSQRDEQYF. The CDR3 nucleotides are TGTGCCAGCAGTCTCGACAGCCAGAGGGACGAGCAGTACTTC.

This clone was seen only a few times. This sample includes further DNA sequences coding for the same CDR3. The CDR3 region has the DNA TGTGCCTGGAGTGTCGGCCACCAAGAGACCCAGTACTTC. Translating it yields CAWSVGHQETQYF. The chain couples TRBV30 to TRBJ2-5; D not resolved. CDR3 length equals 13 residues. V lost 0 bases to trimming and J lost 0 bases, with 5 bases between them. The germline CDR1 and CDR2 sequences are GTSNPN and SVGIG (reference sequence).

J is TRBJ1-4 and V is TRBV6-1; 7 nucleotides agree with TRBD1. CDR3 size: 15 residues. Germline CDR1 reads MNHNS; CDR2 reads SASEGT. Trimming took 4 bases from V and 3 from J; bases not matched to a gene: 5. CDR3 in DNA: TGTGCCAGCAGTGTCATCAGGGGGTCTAATGAAAAACTGTTTTTT. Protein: CASSVIRGSNEKLFF.

CDR3 nucleotides: TGTGCCAGCAGCAACCCCCGACAGGGGGCTGCCTACGAGCAGTACTTC. It specifies CASSNPRQGAAYEQYF. V gene TRBV5-4 combines with J gene TRBJ2-7; 10 positions match TRBD1. Per the germline V gene, CDR1 is SGHNT and CDR2 is YYREEE (reference sequence). The V and J ends lost 4 bases and 2 bases, in that order; junction bases with no gene match: 9. CDR3 size: 16 residues.

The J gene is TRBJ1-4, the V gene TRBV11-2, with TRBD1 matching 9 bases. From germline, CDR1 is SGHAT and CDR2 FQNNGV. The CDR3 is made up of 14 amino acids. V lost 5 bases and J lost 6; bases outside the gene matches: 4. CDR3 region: CASSLGQGHEKLFF. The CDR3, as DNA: TGTGCCAGCAGCCTAGGACAGGGGCATGAAAAACTGTTTTTT.

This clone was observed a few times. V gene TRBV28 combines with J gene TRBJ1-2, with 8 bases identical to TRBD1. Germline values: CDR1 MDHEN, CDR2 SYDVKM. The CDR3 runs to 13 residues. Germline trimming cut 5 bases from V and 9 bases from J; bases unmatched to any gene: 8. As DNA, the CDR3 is TGTGCCAGCAGTACGGACAGGGACAGAAGCTACACCTTC. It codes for CASSTDRDRSYTF.

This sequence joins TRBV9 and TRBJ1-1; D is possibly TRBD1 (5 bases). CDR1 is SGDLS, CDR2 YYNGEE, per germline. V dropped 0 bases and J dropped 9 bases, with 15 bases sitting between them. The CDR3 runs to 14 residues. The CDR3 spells CASSVAGAGEKAFF. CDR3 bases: TGTGCCAGCAGCGTAGCTGGGGCAGGAGAGAAAGCTTTCTTT.

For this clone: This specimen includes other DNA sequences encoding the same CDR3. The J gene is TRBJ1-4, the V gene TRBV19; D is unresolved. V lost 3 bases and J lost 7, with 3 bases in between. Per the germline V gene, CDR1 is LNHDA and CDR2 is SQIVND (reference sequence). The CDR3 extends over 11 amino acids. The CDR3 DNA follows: TGTGCCAGTAGTATTGGTGAAAAACTGTTTTTT. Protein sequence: CASSIGEKLFF. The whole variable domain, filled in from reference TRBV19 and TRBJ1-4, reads DGGITQSPKYLFRKEGQNVTLSCEQNLNHDAMYWYRQDPGQGLRLIYYSQIVNDFQKGDIAEGYSVSREKKESFPLTVTSAQKNPTAFYLCASSIGEKLFFGSGTQLSVL.

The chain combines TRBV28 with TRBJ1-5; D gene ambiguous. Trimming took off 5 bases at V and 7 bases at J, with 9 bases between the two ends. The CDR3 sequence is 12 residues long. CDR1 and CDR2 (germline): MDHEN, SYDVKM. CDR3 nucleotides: TGTGCCAGCAGTCCCCGAAACCAGCCCCAGCATTTT. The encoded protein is CASSPRNQPQHF.

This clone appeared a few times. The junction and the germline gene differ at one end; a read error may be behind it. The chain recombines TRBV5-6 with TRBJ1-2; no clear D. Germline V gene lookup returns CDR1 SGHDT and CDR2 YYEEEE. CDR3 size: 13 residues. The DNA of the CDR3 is TGTGCCAGCAGCCCGGTGGGCAGACCCTCCCAATTCTTC. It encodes CASSPVGRPSQFF.